Following are 7 T cell receptor beta chains from one sample sequenced in a study of OX40 agonist ivuxolimab in advanced cancers. The data were produced by immunoSEQ multiplex PCR, yet TCRdb's version contains in-frame clones alone and is incomplete. The table shows tens of thousands of clones, with 85% to 90% occurring only once. Sample: CD4+ or CD8+ T cells sorted from blood, taken in a trial of the OX40 agonist ivuxolimab. Source of these receptors: an adult with an advanced solid tumor such as melanoma, head and neck, liver or kidney cancer.

This sequence joins TRBV29-1 and TRBJ2-2; 11 bases fit TRBD2. Trimming cost V 1 base and J 6 bases; bases outside gene matches: 7. The CDR3 has 16 amino acids. Germline V gene lookup returns CDR1 SQVTM and CDR2 ANQGSEA. The CDR3 here is CSVEARGSGRAGELFF. For the CDR3, the DNA is TGCAGCGTTGAAGCGCGGGGTAGCGGGAGGGCCGGGGAGCTGTTTTTT.

This clone was recorded once. V usage is TRBV27 and J usage is TRBJ2-3; D remains unclear. V lost 4 bases to trimming and J lost 5 bases, with 10 bases between them. From germline, CDR1 is MNHEY and CDR2 SMNVEV (reference sequence). The CDR3 is made up of 13 amino acids. CDR3 sequence reads: CASSWGSGDTQYF. The DNA for the CDR3 is TGTGCCAGCAGTTGGGGTAGTGGAGATACGCAGTATTTT.

This rearrangement joins TRBV19 to TRBJ2-1, with 7 bases aligning to TRBD1. Per germline, CDR1 LNHDA and CDR2 SQIVND (reference sequence). The J segment lost 0 bases and the V segment lost 5 bases, leaving 4 bases of the junction unmatched. CDR3 size: 15 residues. The CDR3 sequence: CASSVDRASYNEQFF. The CDR3 DNA reads as TGTGCCAGTAGTGTCGACAGGGCCTCCTACAATGAGCAGTTCTTC.

The gene calls are TRBV13 and TRBJ2-1; 10 nucleotides align to TRBD2. With 6 bases clipped from V and 8 bases from J, the junction kept 7 bases outside the gene matches. The CDR3 has 14 residues. Germline values: CDR1 PRHDT, CDR2 FYEKMQ (reference sequence). This CDR3 reads CASRILAGADEQFF. The CDR3 bases are TGTGCCAGCAGAATCCTAGCGGGAGCCGATGAGCAGTTCTTC.

In this sample, this clone turned up once. DNA of the CDR3: TGTGCCAGCAGCCAACTCGGGACTAGCGGGTGGGATACGCAGTATTTT. Amino acids: CASSQLGTSGWDTQYF. V gene TRBV27 combines with J gene TRBJ2-3, with 12 bases lining up with TRBD2. J lost 6 bases, V lost 6 bases, and 10 bases had no gene match. Germline V lookup: CDR1 MNHEY, CDR2 SMNVEV (reference sequence). The CDR3 spans 16 residues.

In its sample, this clone was seen a few times. The chain has TRBV7-9 and TRBJ1-2; a possible D gene is TRBD1 (5 bases). Germline CDR1 reads SEHNR; CDR2 reads FQNEAQ (reference sequence). V lost 2 bases to trimming and J lost 4 bases, with 14 bases between them. The CDR3 has 15 amino acids. Written as DNA, the CDR3 is TGTGCCAGCAGCTTAAGTTGGCAGGGCTCCTATGGCTACACCTTC. Residues: CASSLSWQGSYGYTF.

This rearrangement joins TRBV6-1 to TRBJ2-7, with a tentative D call TRBD2 (5 bases). The V end lost 4 bases, the J end lost 0 bases, and 19 bases lay between the germline ends. The germline CDR1 and CDR2 sequences are MNHNS and SASEGT. The CDR3 consists of 17 residues. The CDR3 sequence: CASSGNHPSGFSYEQYF. The CDR3 DNA follows: TGTGCCAGCAGTGGTAACCACCCATCGGGATTCTCCTACGAGCAGTACTTC.